This entry lists 16 T cell receptor beta chains sequenced from one sample in a study of OX40 agonist ivuxolimab in advanced cancers. The library was generated by the immunoSEQ multiplex PCR assay. TCRdb stores this immuneACCESS table with in-frame sequences only. Part of the clones is absent; in the studies checked, under half of the shortfall reflects unresolved V genes, and no reason is known for the rest. The sample has approximately 50,000 clones on record, roughly 80% of them singletons. The ten largest clones take up 3% to 4.5% of the sample. This specimen consisted of CD4+ or CD8+ T cells sorted from blood, obtained in a trial of the OX40 agonist ivuxolimab. These receptors were collected from an adult with an advanced solid tumor such as melanoma, head and neck, liver or kidney cancer.

J is TRBJ2-5 and V is TRBV11-2; D perhaps matches TRBD2 (6 bases). Germline CDR1 is SGHAT and CDR2 is FQNNGV. The CDR3 spans 18 residues. V was clipped by 0 bases and J by 6 bases, with 23 bases between them. The CDR3 coding sequence is TGTGCCAGCAGCTTAGAATCGACGGGGAGCAGGAGGGCGAAGACCCAGTACTTC. Encoded protein: CASSLESTGSRRAKTQYF.

V usage is TRBV9 and J usage is TRBJ2-1; 10 bases map to TRBD2. The CDR3 totals 15 residues. V lost 3 bases and J lost 4; bases outside the gene matches: 4. Germline CDR1 SGDLS, CDR2 YYNGEE. The CDR3 loop is CASSASGGAYNEQFF. Here the CDR3 DNA reads TGTGCCAGCAGCGCCAGCGGGGGGGCTTACAATGAGCAGTTCTTC.

In its sample, this clone was seen a few times. This chain links TRBV7-9 with TRBJ2-4; the D is unclear. Germline V gene data show CDR1 as SEHNR and CDR2 as FQNEAQ (reference sequence). CDR3 length equals 11 residues. V lost 10 bases and J lost 7, with 11 bases in between. CDR3 DNA sequence: TGTGCCATAGGCGCACCGAACATTCAGTACTTC. Translated, it gives CAIGAPNIQYF.

This clone came up a few times. The J gene is TRBJ1-1, the V gene TRBV7-9, with TRBD1 identical over 9 bases. The germline V gene has CDR1 SEHNR and CDR2 FQNEAQ (reference sequence). Trimming at V came to 4 bases and at J to 1 base, leaving 1 base not matched to a gene. This CDR3 comprises 14 residues. CDR3 amino acids: CASSWTGANTEAFF. Written as DNA, the CDR3 is TGTGCCAGCAGCTGGACAGGGGCGAACACTGAAGCTTTCTTT.

The chain links TRBV30 to TRBJ1-5; tentatively, D is TRBD1 (6 bases). CDR1 is GTSNPN and CDR2 is SVGIG in the germline V gene (reference sequence). V was trimmed by 0 bases and J by 3 bases, leaving 15 bases between them. The CDR3 runs to 16 residues. The DNA for the CDR3 is TGTGCCTGGAGTGTAGGGGGGCTCCGCTCCAATCAGCCCCAGCATTTT. Amino acid sequence: CAWSVGGLRSNQPQHF.

The chain combines TRBV5-1 with TRBJ1-2; D is perhaps TRBD1 (5 bases). CDR1 SGHRS and CDR2 YFSETQ come from the germline V gene. The ends were cut back, 0 bases at V and 8 bases at J, with 8 bases in the middle. The CDR3 is 12 residues long. DNA of the CDR3: TGCGCCAGCAGCTTGGCCAGGGAAGGCTACACCTTC. Translation gives CASSLAREGYTF.

V usage is TRBV7-9 and J usage is TRBJ2-2; TRBD2 is a possible D gene (6 bases). V gave up 8 bases and J gave up 7 bases, with 17 bases separating them. The germline V gene has CDR1 SEHNR and CDR2 FQNEAQ (reference sequence). The length of the CDR3 is 14 residues. CDR3 in DNA: TGTGCCAGCCCCGGGCGGGGCCTCGGCGGGGAGCTGTTTTTT. Amino acids: CASPGRGLGGELFF.

J is TRBJ1-1 and V is TRBV5-6, with 9 bases fitting TRBD1. This CDR3 is built from 13 residues. J gave up 5 bases and V 4 bases, and 3 bases lay outside the gene matches. The germline V gene encodes CDR1 SGHDT and CDR2 YYEEEE. CDR3 in DNA: TGTGCCAGCAGCCGGACAGGGGTGACTGAAGCTTTCTTT. Residues: CASSRTGVTEAFF.

This chain joins TRBV5-8 and TRBJ2-3, with D perhaps matching TRBD2 (6 bases). The germline V and J ends were trimmed by 2 bases and 4 bases, with 11 bases remaining between them. Germline V gives CDR1 SGHTS, CDR2 YDEGEE. The CDR3 is 14 residues long. CDR3 DNA: TGTGCCAGCAGCTTTGCGGGGTTGGCAGATACGCAGTATTTT. It yields the protein CASSFAGLADTQYF.

The rearrangement links TRBV5-1 to TRBJ1-5; D unclear. Germline CDR1 is SGHRS and CDR2 is YFSETQ. V was cut by 1 base and J by 6 bases, with 14 bases left in between. The CDR3 is made up of 15 amino acids. This CDR3 is CASSLRGLGSQPQHF. CDR3 bases: TGCGCCAGCAGCTTGCGCGGGTTAGGGAGTCAGCCCCAGCATTTT.

The chain uses TRBV9 and TRBJ1-2, with 9 bases identical to TRBD1. CDR1 and CDR2 (germline): SGDLS, YYNGEE. The V and J ends lost 4 bases and 3 bases, in that order; junction bases with no gene match: 13. CDR3 length: 17 amino acids. The DNA of the CDR3 is TGTGCCAGCAGCCCCTGGGGACAGGGCGGATTCGACTATGGCTACACCTTC. Translating gives CASSPWGQGGFDYGYTF.

This chain links TRBV18 with TRBJ2-5; 8 positions match TRBD1. The germline CDR1 and CDR2 sequences are KGHSH and LQKENI. This CDR3 is built from 17 residues. Trimming took 0 bases from V and 4 from J; bases not matched to a gene: 10. The CDR3 is CASSPPFPGGSRETQYF. The CDR3, as DNA: TGTGCCAGCTCACCACCGTTTCCAGGGGGCTCGCGAGAGACCCAGTACTTC. Complete variable domain (other parts from reference TRBV18 and TRBJ2-5): NAGVMQNPRHLVRRRGQEARLRCSPMKGHSHVYWYRQLPEEGLKFMVYLQKENIIDESGMPKERFSAEFPKEGPSILRIQQVVRGDSAAYFCASSPPFPGGSRETQYFGPGTRLLVL.

J is TRBJ1-2 and V is TRBV9; D possibly corresponds to TRBD1 (6 bases). V gave up 4 bases and J gave up 2 bases, with 15 bases separating them. Germline-derived CDR1 and CDR2 are SGDLS and YYNGEE. The CDR3 spans 15 residues. The CDR3 nucleotides read TGTGCCAGCAGCCATACGGGACATCCAAACTATGGCTACACCTTC. The encoded protein is CASSHTGHPNYGYTF.

This sequence joins TRBV6-1 and TRBJ1-2, with no clear D. The CDR3 has 12 residues. V lost 4 bases, J lost 5 bases, and 8 bases lay in between. Germline V gene lookup returns CDR1 MNHNS and CDR2 SASEGT. The DNA for the CDR3 is TGTGCCAGCAGTGGAGGATTATATGGCTACACCTTC. Amino acid sequence: CASSGGLYGYTF.

The chain has TRBV5-1 and TRBJ1-1; D possibly corresponds to TRBD1 (6 bases). CDR1 is SGHRS, CDR2 YFSETQ, per germline. Trimming stripped 5 bases from V and 5 bases from J, with 19 bases between. This CDR3 spans 15 amino acids. Here the CDR3 reads CASSRGRGGGTEAFF. The CDR3 bases are TGCGCCAGCAGTAGAGGTAGGGGAGGGGGAACTGAAGCTTTCTTT.

This chain joins TRBV7-2 and TRBJ1-1; no definite D call. The CDR3 is made up of 12 amino acids. V was trimmed by 1 base and J by 7 bases, leaving 7 bases between them. Germline V gene data show CDR1 as SGHTA and CDR2 as FQGNSA. The CDR3 here is CASSLETSEAFF. In DNA form, the CDR3 reads TGTGCCAGCAGCTTAGAAACCAGTGAAGCTTTCTTT. The whole variable domain, remainder taken from reference TRBV7-2 and TRBJ1-1, is GAGVSQSPSNKVTEKGKDVELRCDPISGHTALYWYRQSLGQGLEFLIYFQGNSAPDKSGLPSDRFSAERTGGSVSTLTIQRTQQEDSAVYLCASSLETSEAFFGQGTRLTVV.